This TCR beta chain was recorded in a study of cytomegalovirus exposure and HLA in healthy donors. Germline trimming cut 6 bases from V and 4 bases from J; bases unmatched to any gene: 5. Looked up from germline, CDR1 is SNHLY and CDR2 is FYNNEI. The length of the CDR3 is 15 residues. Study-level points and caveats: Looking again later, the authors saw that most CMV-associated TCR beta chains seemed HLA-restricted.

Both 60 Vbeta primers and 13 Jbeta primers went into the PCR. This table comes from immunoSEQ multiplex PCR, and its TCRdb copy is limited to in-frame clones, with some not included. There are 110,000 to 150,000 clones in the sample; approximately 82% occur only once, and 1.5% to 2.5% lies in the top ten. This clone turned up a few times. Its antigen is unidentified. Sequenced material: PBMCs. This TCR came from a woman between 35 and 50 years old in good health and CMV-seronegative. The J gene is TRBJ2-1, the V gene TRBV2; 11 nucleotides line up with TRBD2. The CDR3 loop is CASSAGTSGYNEQFF. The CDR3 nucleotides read TGTGCCAGCAGCGCCGGGACTAGCGGATACAATGAGCAGTTCTTC.